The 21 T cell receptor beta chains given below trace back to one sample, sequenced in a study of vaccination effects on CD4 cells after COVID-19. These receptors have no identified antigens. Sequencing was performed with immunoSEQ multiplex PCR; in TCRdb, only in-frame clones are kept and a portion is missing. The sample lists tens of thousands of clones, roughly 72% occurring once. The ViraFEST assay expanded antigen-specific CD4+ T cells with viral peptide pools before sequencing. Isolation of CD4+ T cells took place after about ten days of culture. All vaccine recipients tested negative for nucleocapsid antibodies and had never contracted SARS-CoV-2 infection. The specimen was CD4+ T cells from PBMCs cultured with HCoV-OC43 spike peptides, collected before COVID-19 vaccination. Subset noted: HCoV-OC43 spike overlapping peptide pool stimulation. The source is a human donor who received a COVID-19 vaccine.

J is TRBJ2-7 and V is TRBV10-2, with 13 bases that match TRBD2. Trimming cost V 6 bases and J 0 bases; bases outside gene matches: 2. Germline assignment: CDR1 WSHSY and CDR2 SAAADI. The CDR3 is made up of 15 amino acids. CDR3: CASSWTSGGSYEQYV. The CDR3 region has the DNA TGCGCCAGCAGCTGGACTAGCGGGGGCTCCTACGAGCAGTACGTC.

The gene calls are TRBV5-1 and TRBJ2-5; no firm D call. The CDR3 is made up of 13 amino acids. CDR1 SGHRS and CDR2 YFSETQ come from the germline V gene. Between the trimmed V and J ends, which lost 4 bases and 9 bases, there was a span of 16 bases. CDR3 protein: CASSDNLSEAQYF. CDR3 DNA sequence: TGCGCCAGCAGCGACAACCTCTCCGAGGCCCAGTACTTC.

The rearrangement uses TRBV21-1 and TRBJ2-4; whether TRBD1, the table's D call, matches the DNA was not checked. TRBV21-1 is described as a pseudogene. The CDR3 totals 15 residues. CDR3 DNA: TGTGCCAGCAGCAACGTGGACAGGGGGAAAAACATTCAGTACTTC. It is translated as CASSNVDRGKNIQYF.

The CDR3 loop reads CASSLDSKDTQYF. The DNA for the CDR3 is TGTGCCAGCAGTCTTGACAGTAAAGATACGCAGTATTTT. V usage is TRBV2 and J usage is TRBJ2-3, with a possible D match to TRBD1 (5 bases). Germline V gene data show CDR1 as SNHLY and CDR2 as FYNNEI. The V and J ends lost 5 bases and 5 bases respectively, with 11 bases between them. The CDR3 loop spans 13 amino acids. Full variable domain (remainder filled in from reference TRBV2 and TRBJ2-3): EPEVTQTPSHQVTQMGQEVILRCVPISNHLYFYWYRQILGQKVEFLVSFYNNEISEKSEIFDDQFSVERPDGSNFTLKIRSTKLEDSAMYFCASSLDSKDTQYFGPGTRLTVL.

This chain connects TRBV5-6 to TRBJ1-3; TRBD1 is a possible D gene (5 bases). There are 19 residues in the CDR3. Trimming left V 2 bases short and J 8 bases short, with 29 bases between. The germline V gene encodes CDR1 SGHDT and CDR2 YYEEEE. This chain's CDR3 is CASSFPPPLGTSVEDTIYF. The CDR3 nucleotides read TGTGCCAGCAGCTTCCCACCCCCCCTCGGGACTTCGGTAGAGGACACCATATATTTT.

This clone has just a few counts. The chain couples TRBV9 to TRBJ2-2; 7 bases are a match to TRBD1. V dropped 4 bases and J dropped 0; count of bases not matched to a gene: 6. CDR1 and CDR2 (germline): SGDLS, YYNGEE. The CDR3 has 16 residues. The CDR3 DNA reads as TGTGCCAGCAGCCCTTGGCAGGGGGCGAACACCGGGGAGCTGTTTTTT. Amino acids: CASSPWQGANTGELFF. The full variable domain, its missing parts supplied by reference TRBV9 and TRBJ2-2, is DSGVTQTPKHLITATGQRVTLRCSPRSGDLSVYWYQQSLDQGLQFLIQYYNGEERAKGNILERFSAQQFPDLHSELNLSSLELGDSALYFCASSPWQGANTGELFFGEGSRLTVL.

The CDR3 loop is CASSSDQTGELFF. The DNA for the CDR3 is TGTGCCAGCAGCTCCGACCAAACCGGGGAGCTGTTTTTT. The chain joins TRBV5-4 to TRBJ2-2; D is ambiguous. Germline V gene sequence: CDR1 SGHNT, CDR2 YYREEE (reference sequence). V gave up 3 bases and J gave up 5 bases, with 8 bases separating them. This CDR3 comprises 13 residues.

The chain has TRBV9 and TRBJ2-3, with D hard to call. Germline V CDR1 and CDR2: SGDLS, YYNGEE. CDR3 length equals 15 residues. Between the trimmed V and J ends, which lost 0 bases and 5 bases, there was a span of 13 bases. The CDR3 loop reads CASSVDVGFGDTQYF. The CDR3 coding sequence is TGTGCCAGCAGCGTAGATGTCGGTTTTGGAGATACGCAGTATTTT.

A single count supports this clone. CDR3: CASRTPTGPFDSNQPQHF. CDR3 coding DNA: TGTGCCAGCAGAACCCCTACTGGTCCGTTCGATAGCAATCAGCCCCAGCATTTT. The rearrangement joins TRBV28 to TRBJ1-5, with D uncertain. CDR3 length: 18 residues. The V and J ends lost 6 bases and 0 bases respectively, with 21 bases between them. Germline CDR1 is MDHEN and CDR2 is SYDVKM.

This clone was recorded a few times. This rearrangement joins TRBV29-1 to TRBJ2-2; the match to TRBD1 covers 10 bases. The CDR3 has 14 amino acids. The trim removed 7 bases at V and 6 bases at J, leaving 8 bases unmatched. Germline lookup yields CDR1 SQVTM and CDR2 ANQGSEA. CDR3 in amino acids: CSGRQGAPAGELFF. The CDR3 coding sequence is TGCAGCGGCAGACAGGGGGCGCCGGCCGGGGAGCTGTTTTTT.

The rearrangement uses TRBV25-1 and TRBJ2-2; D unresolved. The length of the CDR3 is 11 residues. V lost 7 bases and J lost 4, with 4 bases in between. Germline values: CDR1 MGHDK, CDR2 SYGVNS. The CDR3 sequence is CASTRTGELFF. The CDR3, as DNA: TGTGCCAGCACCCGCACCGGGGAGCTGTTTTTT.

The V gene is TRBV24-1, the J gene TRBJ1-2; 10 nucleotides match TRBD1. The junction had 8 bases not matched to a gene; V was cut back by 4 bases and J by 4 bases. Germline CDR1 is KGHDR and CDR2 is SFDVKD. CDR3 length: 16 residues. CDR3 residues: CATSDSGTGAFYGYTF. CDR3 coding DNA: TGTGCCACCAGTGACTCCGGGACAGGGGCGTTCTATGGCTACACCTTC.

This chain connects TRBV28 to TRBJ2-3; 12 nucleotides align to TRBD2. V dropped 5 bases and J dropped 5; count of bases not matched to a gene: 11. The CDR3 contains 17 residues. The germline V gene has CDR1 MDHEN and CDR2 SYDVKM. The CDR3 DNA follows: TGTGCCAGCAGTACCACCCGACTAGCGGGGGTAGGAGATACGCAGTATTTT. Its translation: CASSTTRLAGVGDTQYF. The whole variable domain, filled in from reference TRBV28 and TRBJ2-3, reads DVKVTQSSRYLVKRTGEKVFLECVQDMDHENMFWYRQDPGLGLRLIYFSYDVKMKEKGDIPEGYSVSREKKERFSLILESASTNQTSMYLCASSTTRLAGVGDTQYFGPGTRLTVL.

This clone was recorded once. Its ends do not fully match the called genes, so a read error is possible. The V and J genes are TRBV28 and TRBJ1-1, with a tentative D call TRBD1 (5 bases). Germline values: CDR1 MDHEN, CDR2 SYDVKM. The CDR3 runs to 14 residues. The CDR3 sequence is CASSRPGQNAEAFF. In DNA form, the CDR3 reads TGTGCCAGCAGCCGCCCGGGGCAGAACGCTGAAGCTTTCTTT. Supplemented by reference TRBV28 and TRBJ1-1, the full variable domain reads DVKVTQSSRYLVKRTGEKVFLECVQDMDHENMFWYRQDPGLGLRLIYFSYDVKMKEKGDIPEGYSVSREKKERFSLILESASTNQTSMYLCASSRPGQNAEAFFGQGTRLTVV.

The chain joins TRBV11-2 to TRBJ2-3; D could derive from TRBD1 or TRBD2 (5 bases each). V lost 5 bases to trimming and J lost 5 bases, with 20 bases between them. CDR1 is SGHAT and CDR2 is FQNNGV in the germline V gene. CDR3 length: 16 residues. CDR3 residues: CASSPQAYGAGDTQYF. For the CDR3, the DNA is TGTGCCAGCAGCCCGCAGGCGTACGGGGCCGGAGATACGCAGTATTTT.

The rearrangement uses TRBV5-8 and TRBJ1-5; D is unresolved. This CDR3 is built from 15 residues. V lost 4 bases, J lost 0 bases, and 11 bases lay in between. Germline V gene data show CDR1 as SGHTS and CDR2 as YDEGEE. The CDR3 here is CASSPMGFSNQPQHF. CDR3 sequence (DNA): TGTGCCAGCAGCCCCATGGGGTTTAGCAATCAGCCCCAGCATTTT.

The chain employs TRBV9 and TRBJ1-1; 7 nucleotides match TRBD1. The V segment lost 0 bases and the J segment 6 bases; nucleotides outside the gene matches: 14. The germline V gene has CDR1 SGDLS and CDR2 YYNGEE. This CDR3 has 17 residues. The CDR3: CASSVAGGGRESAEAFF. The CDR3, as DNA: TGTGCCAGCAGCGTAGCCGGAGGGGGCAGGGAAAGCGCTGAAGCTTTCTTT.

The CDR3 DNA is TGTGCCAGTAGTATGGGTAGGTATAGCAATCAGCCCCAGCATTTT. Amino acids: CASSMGRYSNQPQHF. The chain is built from TRBV19 and TRBJ1-5; no definite D call. There are 15 residues in the CDR3. Looked up from germline, CDR1 is LNHDA and CDR2 is SQIVND (reference sequence). Trimming shortened V by 3 bases and J by 0 bases, and 9 bases separated the two germline ends.

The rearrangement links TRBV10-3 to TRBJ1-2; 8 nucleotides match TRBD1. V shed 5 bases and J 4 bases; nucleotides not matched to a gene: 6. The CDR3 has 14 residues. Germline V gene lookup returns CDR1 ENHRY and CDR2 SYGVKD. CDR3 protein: CAISRGQGPYGYTF. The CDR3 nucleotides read TGTGCCATCAGTAGAGGACAGGGCCCCTATGGCTACACCTTC.

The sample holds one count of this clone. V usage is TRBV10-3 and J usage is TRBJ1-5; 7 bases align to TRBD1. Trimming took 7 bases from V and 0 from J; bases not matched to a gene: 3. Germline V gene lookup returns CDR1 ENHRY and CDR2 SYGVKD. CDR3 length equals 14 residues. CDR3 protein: CAIKGTASNQPQHF. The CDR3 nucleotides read TGTGCCATCAAGGGGACAGCTAGCAATCAGCCCCAGCATTTT.

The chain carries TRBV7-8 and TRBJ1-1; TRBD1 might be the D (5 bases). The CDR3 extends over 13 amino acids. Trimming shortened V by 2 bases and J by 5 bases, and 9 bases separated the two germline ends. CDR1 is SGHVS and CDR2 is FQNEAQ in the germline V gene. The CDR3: CASSLRGGTEAFF. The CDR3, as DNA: TGTGCCAGCAGCTTACGTGGGGGGACTGAAGCTTTCTTT.